This entry is about one T cell receptor (beta chain). With V trimmed by 1 base and J by 3 bases, 2 bases remained unmatched. Looked up from germline, CDR1 is LNHDA and CDR2 is SQIVND (reference sequence). This CDR3 spans 15 amino acids. Assay: immunoSEQ multiplex PCR; the TCRdb copy retains only in-frame clones and omits some. The table records about 440,000 clones, approximately 90% of them present only once. The sample comes from a study of blood T cell repertoires in COVID-19. Study-wide context: Samples came from the United States, Italy and Spain, spanning acute and convalescent COVID-19.

Individuals drawn from under 30 US areas were about 18 to 95 years old. Clinical history as reported by participants underpinned cohort assignment. Sequenced input: PBMCs or T cells enriched from blood (not recorded which). The receptor was isolated from a woman younger than 35 with acute COVID-19. The J gene is TRBJ2-5, the V gene TRBV19, with 10 bases fitting TRBD1. The CDR3 here is CASSIAGTGEETQYF. CDR3 DNA: TGTGCCAGTAGTATAGCCGGGACAGGGGAAGAGACCCAGTACTTC.